This record looks at one T cell receptor beta chain sequence and its context. The sample is drawn from a study of blood T cell repertoires in COVID-19. Study as a whole: Spain, Italy and the United States supplied samples that represented acute and convalescent COVID-19. Sample material is recorded as cDNA or gDNA derived from T cells, B-cell-depleted T cells, or PBMCs.

Per the original methods: Researchers report that nucleated cell counts were estimated from reference gene primer amplification. Measured with immunoSEQ multiplex PCR; TCRdb has only the in-frame clones, and not every one. That table gives V, J and clone size, and the DNA gave D and trimming. Among a few hundred thousand clones, about nine tenths were seen once, and the ten largest hold roughly 4%. The sample consisted of peripheral blood. This TCR came from a man in his 60s who had recovered from COVID-19.

The CDR3 spells CASSLPPGGAGRETQYF. CDR3 DNA sequence: TGTGCCAGCAGTCTCCCCCCCGGGGGGGCCGGTCGGGAGACCCAGTACTTC. V usage is TRBV9 and J usage is TRBJ2-5, with 8 bases matching TRBD2. The V and J ends lost 5 bases and 5 bases, in that order; junction bases with no gene match: 17. Per germline, CDR1 SGDLS and CDR2 YYNGEE. This CDR3 has 17 amino acids.